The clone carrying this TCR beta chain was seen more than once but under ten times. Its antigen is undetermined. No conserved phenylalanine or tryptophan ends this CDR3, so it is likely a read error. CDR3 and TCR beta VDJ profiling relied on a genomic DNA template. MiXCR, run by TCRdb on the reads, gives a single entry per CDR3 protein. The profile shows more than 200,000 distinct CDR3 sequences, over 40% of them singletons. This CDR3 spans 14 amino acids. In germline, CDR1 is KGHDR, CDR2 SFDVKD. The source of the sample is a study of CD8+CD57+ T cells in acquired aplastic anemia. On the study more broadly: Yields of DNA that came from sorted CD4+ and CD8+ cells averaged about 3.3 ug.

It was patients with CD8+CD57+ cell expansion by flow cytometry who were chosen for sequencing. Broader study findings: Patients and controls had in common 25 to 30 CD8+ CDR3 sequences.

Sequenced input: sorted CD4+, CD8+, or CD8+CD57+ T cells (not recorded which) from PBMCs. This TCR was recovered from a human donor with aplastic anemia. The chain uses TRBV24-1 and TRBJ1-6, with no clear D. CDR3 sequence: CATSLDRFNSLLHC. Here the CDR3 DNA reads TGTGCCACCTCCCTAGATAGGTTCAATTCACTCCTCCACTGT.